The 6 T cell receptor beta chains reported below all come from one sample, sequenced in a study of T cells in Graves' hyperthyroidism and ophthalmopathy. What was amplified from RNA transcripts were TCR beta CDR3 regions. TCR CDR3 underwent first-round RT-PCR with the HTBI primer set. TCRdb passed the multiplex PCR reads through MiXCR, listing each CDR3 protein once. This table holds 350,000 to 400,000 distinct CDR3 sequences, about 15% found once. Sequenced input: blood. These receptors were taken from a woman in her twenties or thirties with Graves' hyperthyroidism.

This clonotype was counted at least ten times. This chain connects TRBV18 to TRBJ1-2, with TRBD1 as a possible D gene (5 bases). Germline V gives CDR1 KGHSH, CDR2 LQKENI. The CDR3 spans 16 residues. Trimming stripped 0 bases from V and 6 bases from J, with 17 bases between. The CDR3 region has the DNA TGTGCCAGCTCACCACCGAGTCCGGGGGGGGAGAATGGCTACACCTTC. Its translation: CASSPPSPGGENGYTF. Looking up the rest from reference TRBV18 and TRBJ1-2 gives the full variable domain: NAGVMQNPRHLVRRRGQEARLRCSPMKGHSHVYWYRQLPEEGLKFMVYLQKENIIDESGMPKERFSAEFPKEGPSILRIQQVVRGDSAAYFCASSPPSPGGENGYTFGSGTRLTVV.

This clonotype was counted a few times. The CDR3 here is CASSQLGGEQYF. The CDR3, as DNA: TGCGCCAGCAGCCAATTGGGTGGCGAGCAGTACTTC. V and J are TRBV4-1 and TRBJ2-7; D is uncertain. V gave up 2 bases and J gave up 6 bases, with 8 bases separating them. This CDR3 comprises 12 residues. Germline V lookup: CDR1 MGHRA, CDR2 YSYEKL.

This clonotype was seen many times. The chain uses TRBV6-1 and TRBJ2-7, with 8 bases identical to TRBD2. Germline trimming cut 6 bases from V and 1 base from J; bases unmatched to any gene: 2. The CDR3 extends over 13 amino acids. Germline V gives CDR1 MNHNS, CDR2 SASEGT. This chain's CDR3 is CASSRLASYEQYF. For the CDR3, the DNA is TGTGCCAGCAGCAGACTAGCGTCCTACGAGCAGTACTTC.

This clonotype has a count of ten or more. This chain uses TRBV18 with TRBJ2-6; D is tentatively TRBD1 or TRBD2 (5 bases each). Germline CDR1 and CDR2: KGHSH and LQKENI. This CDR3 is built from 15 residues. Trimming stripped 5 bases from V and 4 bases from J, with 12 bases between. CDR3: CASSEAGDGANVLTF. The CDR3 DNA follows: TGTGCCAGCTCAGAGGCCGGGGACGGGGCCAACGTCCTGACTTTC.

Many counts were recorded for this clonotype. The chain recombines TRBV28 with TRBJ2-7; TRBD1 matches at 10 bases. The CDR3 has 16 residues. V lost 3 bases, J lost 3 bases, and 8 bases stayed unmatched. Germline CDR1 reads MDHEN; CDR2 reads SYDVKM. In DNA form, the CDR3 reads TGTGCCAGCAGTTTGATTGGGTGGACAGGGGGCTACGAGCAGTACTTC. This translates into CASSLIGWTGGYEQYF.

This clonotype was picked up a small number of times. The chain joins TRBV28 to TRBJ1-2; a possible D gene is TRBD1 (6 bases). Germline-derived CDR1 and CDR2 are MDHEN and SYDVKM. V lost 3 bases and J 8 bases, leaving 13 bases between the germline ends. This CDR3 comprises 13 residues. Written as DNA, the CDR3 is TGTGCCAGCAGTTTGGGTGGGGGGCCCGGCTACACCTTC. It translates to CASSLGGGPGYTF.